Below are 26 T cell receptor beta chains sequenced from a single sample in a study of radiotherapy plus CTLA-4 blockade in lung cancer. Libraries were prepared by immunoSEQ multiplex PCR; TCRdb keeps only in-frame clonotypes and omits some of them. The sample lists roughly 50,000 clones, less than 90% occurring once. The specimen comprised peripheral blood, sampled from a patient treated with radiotherapy plus ipilimumab. The receptors were gathered from a human donor with non-small cell lung cancer that progressed on radiotherapy plus ipilimumab. Some clones in this sample may be carry-over from other donors' samples.

The rearrangement links TRBV7-6 to TRBJ2-1, with 12 bases matching TRBD2. Germline assignment: CDR1 SGHVS and CDR2 FNYEAQ. The V and J ends lost 5 bases and 5 bases, in that order; junction bases with no gene match: 4. The CDR3 runs 15 residues. The CDR3 DNA reads TGTGCCAGCAGCCCTAGCGGGGGGGCCCACAATGAGCAGTTCTTC. Amino acids: CASSPSGGAHNEQFF.

This sequence joins TRBV18 and TRBJ1-1; TRBD1 agrees at 8 bases. Germline V gives CDR1 KGHSH, CDR2 LQKENI. CDR3 length: 16 residues. Trimming at V came to 0 bases and at J to 3 bases, leaving 6 bases not matched to a gene. The CDR3 is CASSPPSQGAYTEAFF. CDR3 in DNA: TGTGCCAGCTCACCACCGTCTCAGGGGGCTTACACTGAAGCTTTCTTT.

This chain uses TRBV7-2 with TRBJ2-7; D is possibly TRBD2 (6 bases). Germline V gene data show CDR1 as SGHTA and CDR2 as FQGNSA. The CDR3 extends over 15 amino acids. The V end was cut by 3 bases, the J end by 0 bases, with 12 bases between. The CDR3: CASSFGRGNSYEQYF. The CDR3 coding sequence is TGTGCCAGCAGCTTTGGGCGGGGAAACTCCTACGAGCAGTACTTC.

The chain carries TRBV11-2 and TRBJ2-1, with D possibly TRBD2 on 5 matching bases. The germline gives CDR1 SGHAT, CDR2 FQNNGV. This CDR3 has 15 amino acids. Trimming stripped 4 bases from V and 2 bases from J, with 12 bases between. The CDR3 bases are TGTGCCAGCAGCTCGACGACTATTCCCTACAATGAGCAGTTCTTC. Its protein is CASSSTTIPYNEQFF.

J is TRBJ2-1 and V is TRBV4-1; 8 positions agree with TRBD1. The V and J ends lost 2 bases and 5 bases, in that order; junction bases with no gene match: 2. Germline CDR1 reads MGHRA; CDR2 reads YSYEKL. The CDR3 has 14 amino acids. CDR3 nucleotides: TGCGCCAGCAGCCAACCGACAGGGGACAATGAGCAGTTCTTC. This translates into CASSQPTGDNEQFF.

The CDR3 spells CASSLPDMNTEAFF. The CDR3 nucleotides are TGCGCCAGCAGCCTCCCGGACATGAACACTGAAGCTTTCTTT. The chain uses TRBV4-1 and TRBJ1-1; D might be TRBD1 (5 bases). The CDR3 contains 14 residues. The V end was cut by 4 bases, the J end by 0 bases, with 9 bases between. Germline V gene data show CDR1 as MGHRA and CDR2 as YSYEKL.

The chain joins TRBV5-1 to TRBJ2-4, with 9 bases fitting TRBD2. The CDR3 covers 17 residues. Germline assignment: CDR1 SGHRS and CDR2 YFSETQ. V shed 0 bases, J shed 3 bases, and the junction held 7 bases outside the gene matches. The CDR3, as DNA: TGCGCCAGCAGCTTGGCCGAGAATAGCGGGAGCAAAAACATTCAGTACTTC. This sequence encodes CASSLAENSGSKNIQYF.

The rearrangement links TRBV27 to TRBJ1-5; D may be TRBD1 (5 bases). The CDR3 runs 15 residues. Germline V gives CDR1 MNHEY, CDR2 SMNVEV (reference sequence). V shed 6 bases and J shed 4 bases, with 16 bases lying between them. CDR3 sequence: CASRSRVQGNQPQHF. CDR3 DNA: TGTGCCAGCAGATCCCGGGTCCAGGGTAATCAGCCCCAGCATTTT.

The chain is built from TRBV20-1 and TRBJ2-7; D remains ambiguous. V was shortened by 2 bases and J by 6 bases, with 8 bases between the two germline ends. From germline, CDR1 is DFQATT and CDR2 SNEGSKA (reference sequence). The length of the CDR3 is 11 residues. The CDR3 sequence is CSARSLSEQYF. Here the CDR3 DNA reads TGCAGTGCTAGATCCCTCTCCGAGCAGTACTTC.

The J gene is TRBJ1-1, the V gene TRBV30; 8 nucleotides align to TRBD1. The CDR3 has 13 amino acids. Looked up from germline, CDR1 is GTSNPN and CDR2 is SVGIG (reference sequence). V dropped 3 bases and J dropped 3; count of bases not matched to a gene: 3. As DNA, the CDR3 is TGTGCCTGGAGCGAGGACAGGGACACTGAAGCTTTCTTT. Translation gives CAWSEDRDTEAFF.

The CDR3 is CASSPTSGANNEQFF. CDR3 DNA sequence: TGTGCCAGCAGCCCGACTAGCGGGGCGAACAATGAGCAGTTCTTC. The V gene is TRBV27, the J gene TRBJ2-1; 11 nucleotides agree with TRBD2. The CDR3 length is 15 residues. The germline V gene encodes CDR1 MNHEY and CDR2 SMNVEV (reference sequence). After removal of 6 bases from V and 5 bases from J, the junction contained 6 bases not matched to a gene.

This chain uses TRBV21-1 with TRBJ2-5; TRBD1, the D gene given by the table, was not confirmed from the DNA. TRBV21-1 is a listed pseudogene. The CDR3 has 16 residues. The CDR3 loop is CASSKGGRIGAETQYF. CDR3 coding DNA: TGTGCCAGCAGCAAAGGGGGTCGGATTGGGGCAGAGACCCAGTACTTC.

The genes are TRBV25-1 and TRBJ2-2; a weak D match, TRBD2 (6 bases). The CDR3 sequence is 15 residues long. V lost 4 bases and J lost 3, with 12 bases in between. Looked up from germline, CDR1 is MGHDK and CDR2 is SYGVNS. The CDR3 DNA is TGTGCCAGCAGTGTAGCGGCCGGAGACACCGGGGAGCTGTTTTTT. Translating gives CASSVAAGDTGELFF.

This clone was detected a few times. The V and J genes are TRBV5-1 and TRBJ2-1, with a tentative D call TRBD2 (5 bases). CDR3 length: 15 amino acids. The germline V and J ends were trimmed by 4 bases and 8 bases, with 19 bases remaining between them. Germline CDR1 and CDR2: SGHRS and YFSETQ. As DNA, the CDR3 is TGCGCCAGCAGCCAAGAGGCGACTATAGGCTATGAGCAGTTCTTC. This codes for CASSQEATIGYEQFF.

The chain employs TRBV28 and TRBJ2-7; 9 positions match TRBD2. J was trimmed by 3 bases and V by 6 bases; bases with no gene match: 27. The CDR3 loop spans 21 amino acids. Germline-derived CDR1 and CDR2 are MDHEN and SYDVKM. The CDR3 nucleotides are TGTGCCAGCAGACCCTTTCGCGGGAGGGAGGGGGGGAAATATGGAGGCTACGAGCAGTACTTC. Its protein is CASRPFRGREGGKYGGYEQYF.

The V and J genes are TRBV30 and TRBJ1-2; 8 positions match TRBD1. The V gene's germline CDR1 is GTSNPN and CDR2 SVGIG (reference sequence). The CDR3 spans 19 residues. V shed 0 bases and J 8 bases; nucleotides not matched to a gene: 23. The CDR3 is CAWSVAAGTGGPGSRGYTF. CDR3 sequence (DNA): TGTGCCTGGAGTGTAGCTGCCGGGACAGGAGGTCCCGGGTCAAGAGGCTACACCTTC. The full variable domain, rest sourced from reference TRBV30 and TRBJ1-2, is SQTIHQWPATLVQPVGSPLSLECTVEGTSNPNLYWYRQAAGRGLQLLFYSVGIGQISSEVPQNLSASRPQDRQFILSSKKLLLSDSGFYLCAWSVAAGTGGPGSRGYTFGSGTRLTVV.

The J gene is TRBJ2-7, the V gene TRBV11-2; a weak D match, TRBD2 (6 bases). The CDR3 length is 13 residues. Per the germline V gene, CDR1 is SGHAT and CDR2 is FQNNGV. The V gene lost 4 bases and the J gene lost 2 bases, with 9 bases spanning the gap. CDR3 loop: CASSWGLTYEQYF. The CDR3 DNA sequence: TGTGCCAGCAGCTGGGGACTTACCTACGAGCAGTACTTC.

This clone was recorded once. This sequence joins TRBV6-4 and TRBJ2-3, with 9 nucleotides matching TRBD1. Trimming took 8 bases from V and 2 from J; bases not matched to a gene: 5. Germline V gives CDR1 MRHNA, CDR2 SNTAGT. This CDR3 has 14 amino acids. CDR3 protein: CASADRGNTDTQYF. The CDR3 DNA reads TGTGCCAGCGCGGACAGGGGTAACACAGATACGCAGTATTTT.

J is TRBJ2-5 and V is TRBV10-3; TRBD1 aligns across 7 bases. V gave up 10 bases and J gave up 5 bases; unmatched junction bases: 7. Germline V gene sequence: CDR1 ENHRY, CDR2 SYGVKD. The CDR3 is 12 amino acids. DNA of the CDR3: TGTGCCACCGCCGGGACAGAGGAGACCCAGTACTTC. Translation gives CATAGTEETQYF.

The chain recombines TRBV15 with TRBJ2-6; the match to TRBD1 covers 10 bases. Per germline, CDR1 LNHNV and CDR2 YYDKDF (reference sequence). This CDR3 contains 15 residues. The junction had 4 bases not matched to a gene; V was cut back by 11 bases and J by 0 bases. CDR3 sequence (DNA): TGTGCCGTTGGGGACAGGGGCTCTGGGGCCAACGTCCTGACTTTC. This codes for CAVGDRGSGANVLTF. The whole variable domain, remainder taken from reference TRBV15 and TRBJ2-6, is DAMVIQNPRYQVTQFGKPVTLSCSQTLNHNVMYWYQQKSSQAPKLLFHYYDKDFNNEADTPDNFQSRRPNTSFCFLDIRSPGLGDTAMYLCAVGDRGSGANVLTFGAGSRLTVL.

The chain is built from TRBV5-3 and TRBJ2-3; the D gene is possibly TRBD2 (6 bases). TRBV5-3 falls under the ORF class, with uncertain function. CDR3 length: 17 amino acids. The ends were cut back, 4 bases at V and 4 bases at J, with 22 bases in the middle. The CDR3 region has the DNA TGTGCCAGAAGCAGCAAGGCGGGACGCAGGGTTCCAGATACGCAGTATTTT. Its protein product is CARSSKAGRRVPDTQYF.

V is TRBV7-2 and J is TRBJ1-2, with a possible D match to TRBD1 (5 bases). The germline V and J ends were trimmed by 5 bases and 3 bases, with 10 bases remaining between them. Germline V CDR1 and CDR2: SGHTA, FQGNSA. This CDR3 comprises 13 residues. The CDR3 spells CASSIQDDYGYTF. CDR3 DNA: TGTGCCAGCAGCATACAGGATGACTATGGCTACACCTTC.

V is TRBV29-1 and J is TRBJ1-5; a possible D gene is TRBD1 (5 bases). Germline V gene data show CDR1 as SQVTM and CDR2 as ANQGSEA. Trimming took off 6 bases at V and 6 bases at J, with 21 bases between the two ends. The CDR3 consists of 15 residues. CDR3 sequence reads: CSVAFRAGMGQPQHF. CDR3 sequence (DNA): TGCAGCGTCGCGTTTAGGGCAGGGATGGGTCAGCCCCAGCATTTT.

The chain joins TRBV30 to TRBJ1-1, with TRBD1 as a possible D gene (6 bases). Germline-derived CDR1 and CDR2 are GTSNPN and SVGIG (reference sequence). This CDR3 spans 17 amino acids. V was clipped by 8 bases and J by 6 bases, with 31 bases between them. The CDR3 DNA follows: TGTGCCGCTCGGTTCGACGGCAGGGGACCAATGTTCGCTGAAGCTTTCTTT. This sequence encodes CAARFDGRGPMFAEAFF.

The gene calls are TRBV19 and TRBJ1-2, with TRBD1 as a possible D gene (6 bases). V lost 7 bases and J 5 bases, leaving 20 bases between the germline ends. The CDR3 consists of 15 residues. In germline, CDR1 is LNHDA, CDR2 SQIVND (reference sequence). The CDR3 DNA reads TGTGCCAGTATCGGGGAACGAGGGGGAAGTTATGGCTACACCTTC. Residues: CASIGERGGSYGYTF.

The chain couples TRBV25-1 to TRBJ1-1, with a weak D call TRBD1 (6 bases). Between the trimmed V and J ends, which lost 1 base and 4 bases, there was a span of 10 bases. The CDR3 length is 14 residues. CDR1 and CDR2 from the germline V gene are MGHDK and SYGVNS. The DNA for the CDR3 is TGTGCCAGCAGTGAATCCAGGGGATTCACTGAAGCTTTCTTT. It translates to CASSESRGFTEAFF.